This TCR beta chain stems from a study of OX40 agonist ivuxolimab in advanced cancers. Study-wide background: Patients in the trial were receiving intravenous ivuxolimab every 2 weeks, at doses of 0.01 to 10 mg/kg. Recorded diagnoses for dose-escalation patients were hepatocellular carcinoma, melanoma, renal cell or head and neck cancer. A partial response was reached by three patients: one with hepatocellular carcinoma and two with cutaneous melanoma.

Using immunoSEQ multiplex PCR, the repertoire was profiled, and TCRdb retains in-frame clones only, with some absent. The sample lists 89,000 or so clones; around nine tenths were seen once. V was trimmed by 7 bases and J by 6 bases, leaving 4 bases between them. This CDR3 spans 9 amino acids. Per the germline V gene, CDR1 is DFQATT and CDR2 is SNEGSKA (reference sequence). The source was CD4+ or CD8+ T cells sorted from blood, collected in a trial of the OX40 agonist ivuxolimab. The receptor comes from an adult with an advanced solid tumor such as melanoma, head and neck, liver or kidney cancer. The V call is TRBV20-1, the J call TRBJ2-1; D not certain. The CDR3 nucleotides read TGCAGTGTAGGCAATGAGCAGTTCTTC. Protein product: CSVGNEQFF.